Listed here is a single T cell receptor (beta chain). Methods used by the authors: Nucleated cell number was recorded as an estimate derived from reference gene primer amplification. The assay was immunoSEQ multiplex PCR, and TCRdb's table has in-frame clones only and misses some. V, J and clone size were drawn from that table, and D and trimming were deduced from the DNA. The table lists about 91,000 clones, 88% of them singletons. The data derive from a study of blood T cell repertoires in COVID-19. Study context: Collection of acute and convalescent COVID-19 samples took place in the United States, Italy and Spain.

The CDR3 sequence is 14 residues long. Losses at the gene ends were 9 bases for V and 7 bases for J; bases not matched to a gene: 12. Germline V gene lookup returns CDR1 MNHNY and CDR2 SVGAGI (reference sequence). Source material: peripheral blood. This receptor was taken from an older woman with acute or convalescent COVID-19. The chain uses TRBV6-6 and TRBJ1-1; 9 bases line up with TRBD1. The CDR3 region has the DNA TGTGCCAGTCCTGACCGGGACAGGGACCTTGAAGCTTTCTTT. Translation: CASPDRDRDLEAFF.